Described below is a single T cell receptor (beta chain) sequence and its context. Its antigen is unknown. One base away there is no much larger clone; base qualities are not given. This entry belongs to a study of control samples from healthy donors and cancer patients (dated by TCRdb to about 2020). The library relied on the immunoSEQ multiplex PCR assay. In its TCRdb copy, this immuneACCESS table keeps in-frame sequences only and misses some clones. Where compared with another copy, unresolved V genes explain less than half of these, and the others have no known cause. Across this sample there are some 58,000 clones, with roughly 86% seen only once. The ten largest clones take up about an eighth of the sample. Trimming at the junction amounts to 1 base on V and 2 bases on J, and the germline ends lie 9 bases apart. The CDR3, from cysteine to phenylalanine, totals 14 residues. Only the CDR3 DNA is retained, 42 bases long and in frame from the first base. As encoded in the germline V gene, CDR1 is MGHRA while CDR2 is YSYEKL.

Material: PBMCs. The receptor comes from a woman between 55 and 75 years old with lung cancer. The chain links TRBV4-1 with TRBJ2-7; no D segment can be confidently identified. Read as DNA, the sequence is TGCGCCAGCAGCCAAGGACTGGCCCCCTACGAGCAGTACTTC. This yields the protein CASSQGLAPYEQYF.